Listed below are T cell receptor beta chains from one sample, sequenced in a study of blood T cell repertoires in COVID-19. TCRdb keeps only in-frame clones here, not all; method: immunoSEQ multiplex PCR. The table records roughly 300,000 clones, roughly 82% of them present only once. Sequenced sample: peripheral blood. All receptors come from a woman between 50 and 59 years old with acute or convalescent COVID-19. The CDR3 runs from the conserved cysteine through the conserved F or W. Each record gives: V gene, clone size, J gene, D gene, CDR3 DNA, CDR3 protein. D genes are given only for firm matches. Clone sizes are given selectively: once, few, many, or a class where the clone is expanded.

TRBV7-3	NA	TRBJ2-5	TRBD1	TGTGCCAGCAGCACAGGGGTAAAAAAGACCCAGTACTTC	CASSTGVKKTQYF
TRBV2	NA	TRBJ2-1	TRBD2	TGTGCCAGCAGCCCCACGGTGGGCGGGAGAAATGAGCAGTTCTTC	CASSPTVGGRNEQFF
TRBV7-2	once	TRBJ1-2	NA	TGTGCCAGCAGCTTCAGACAAGGCTATGGCTACACCTTC	CASSFRQGYGYTF
TRBV5-1	NA	TRBJ1-4	NA	TGCGCCAGCAGCTCCCAGGACCCGGGGGGTGAAAAACTGTTTTTT	CASSSQDPGGEKLFF
TRBV4-1	NA	TRBJ2-1	TRBD2	TGCGCCAGCAGCCTCCTTTCCGGGAGGGTGGTCGATGAGCAGTTCTTC	CASSLLSGRVVDEQFF
TRBV5-4	NA	TRBJ2-3	NA	TGTGCCAGCAGCCGGGGACTCCAAACCACAGATACGCAGTATTTT	CASSRGLQTTDTQYF
TRBV7-3	NA	TRBJ2-2	TRBD2	TGTGCCAGCAGCCCAGCAAGCGGGAGGGGCACCGGGGAGCTGTTTTTT	CASSPASGRGTGELFF
TRBV7-8	NA	TRBJ2-3	NA	TGTGCCAGCAGCCCCACTAGGTATACGCAGTATTTT	CASSPTRYTQYF
TRBV28	NA	TRBJ1-5	NA	TGTGCCAGCAGTAGACAGGCCCATCAGCCCCAGCATTTT	CASSRQAHQPQHF
TRBV7-9	NA	TRBJ2-3	NA	TGTGCCAGCAGCCCTACTATCACAGATACGCAGTATTTT	CASSPTITDTQYF
TRBV28	NA	TRBJ2-3	NA	TGTGCCAGCGGGGGACATGGCACAGATACGCAGTATTTT	CASGGHGTDTQYF
TRBV19	NA	TRBJ1-2	TRBD1	TGTGCCAGTAACATGGACAGGGTGAACTATGGCTACACCTTC	CASNMDRVNYGYTF
TRBV6-6	NA	TRBJ2-2	TRBD1	TGTGCCAGCAGTCCACAGGGGGCGGACACCGGGGAGCTGTTTTTT	CASSPQGADTGELFF
TRBV9	NA	TRBJ1-1	NA	TGTGCCAGCAGCGCCCAGGCTCAGAACACTGAAGCTTTCTTT	CASSAQAQNTEAFF
TRBV14	NA	TRBJ2-5	TRBD1	TGTGCCAGCAGCGACCTGCCGGGACAGGGGACCCAAGAGACCCAGTACTTC	CASSDLPGQGTQETQYF
TRBV27	NA	TRBJ1-2	NA	TGTGCCAGCGGAGAGACAGGAGGCGGCTACACCTTC	CASGETGGGYTF
TRBV3-1/TRBV3-2	NA	TRBJ2-1	TRBD2	TGTGCCAGCAGCCCCCTAACGGGAGGTTCCAATGAGCAGTTCTTC	CASSPLTGGSNEQFF
TRBV6-2/TRBV6-3	few	TRBJ2-1	TRBD2	TGTGCCAGCAGTTCCTTCTCACTAGCGGGAATGCGAAATGAGCAGTTCTTC	CASSSFSLAGMRNEQFF
TRBV11-1	NA	TRBJ1-2	NA	TGTGCCAGCAGCTTAGCCGGGCAGGGATATGGCTACACCTTC	CASSLAGQGYGYTF
TRBV5-1	once	TRBJ2-1	TRBD1	TGCGCCAGCAGCTTGGGTGGACAGGGGGCGCGGAATGAGCAGTTCTTC	CASSLGGQGARNEQFF
TRBV10-1	NA	TRBJ2-7	TRBD2	TGCGCCAGGAAAATAAGGGGACTAGCGGGAGGCGAGCAGTACTTC	CARKIRGLAGGEQYF
TRBV28	NA	TRBJ1-2	TRBD1	TGTGCCAGCGGACAGGGGTATGGCTACACCTTC	CASGQGYGYTF
TRBV9	NA	TRBJ1-5	TRBD1	TGTGCCAGCAGCCCTGGACAGGTCAATCAGCCCCAGCATTTT	CASSPGQVNQPQHF
TRBV28	NA	TRBJ1-5	TRBD1	TGTGCCAGCATCAGTGACAGGGACAATCAGCCCCAGCATTTT	CASISDRDNQPQHF
TRBV23-1	once	TRBJ1-3	TRBD1	TGCGCCAGCAGCCGGGACAGGGTGAGCTCTGGAAACACCATATATTTT	CASSRDRVSSGNTIYF
TRBV3-1/TRBV3-2	NA	TRBJ2-7	TRBD2	TGTGCCAGCAGCGCCCGACTAGCGGGTTATTACGAGCAGTACTTC	CASSARLAGYYEQYF
TRBV15	once	TRBJ1-5	NA	TGTGCCACCAGGGCTGACAATCAGCCCCAGCATTTT	CATRADNQPQHF
TRBV24-1	NA	TRBJ2-1	TRBD2	TGTGCCACCAGTGACTCCACCCCGATAGCGGGAAAGGGTTACAATGAGCAGTTCTTC	CATSDSTPIAGKGYNEQFF
TRBV4-1	NA	TRBJ1-5	NA	TGCGCCAGCAGCCAAGGGGGGCATCCCAATCCCAATCAGCCCCAGCATTTT	CASSQGGHPNPNQPQHF
TRBV19	many	TRBJ1-2	TRBD1	TGTGCCAGTAGCCACAGGGGGGGCTATGGCTACACCTTC	CASSHRGGYGYTF
TRBV5-1	NA	TRBJ2-1	TRBD2	TGCGCCAGCAGCTTGGAGGCCCGGGGAGGGGATGAGCAGTTCTTC	CASSLEARGGDEQFF
TRBV6-5	NA	TRBJ2-1	NA	TGTGCCAGCCAAAGGGGGAGTGAGCAGTTCTTC	CASQRGSEQFF
TRBV14	NA	TRBJ2-5	TRBD2	TGTGCCAGCAGCCAAGATCGAATGGCGGGAGGGCCTTGGGAGACCCAGTACTTC	CASSQDRMAGGPWETQYF
TRBV15	NA	TRBJ1-2	TRBD1	TGTGCCACCAGCAGAGATATTGACAGGGTTTTCGGCTACACCTTC	CATSRDIDRVFGYTF
TRBV19	NA	TRBJ2-7	NA	TGTGCCAGTAGTAAACAGGGAGGGTCCTACGAGCAGTACTTC	CASSKQGGSYEQYF
TRBV20-1	once	TRBJ1-2	TRBD1	TGCAGTGCTAGTGCCGCTAACCGGGACAGGAGGACTAACTATGGCTACACCTTC	CSASAANRDRRTNYGYTF
TRBV28	NA	TRBJ1-2	TRBD1	TGTGCCAGCACCAAAGGTGGGACAGACTATGGCTACACCTTC	CASTKGGTDYGYTF
TRBV5-1	NA	TRBJ2-3	TRBD1	TGCGCCAGCGTATCCCTGGACAGGGCGAGAGATACGCAGTATTTT	CASVSLDRARDTQYF
TRBV7-8	NA	TRBJ1-1	NA	TGTGCCAGCAGCTTCAGGACACGTATGAACACTGAAGCTTTCTTT	CASSFRTRMNTEAFF
TRBV7-9	NA	TRBJ2-3	NA	TGTGCCAGCAGACAGGGACGCACAGATACGCAGTATTTT	CASRQGRTDTQYF
TRBV7-2	NA	TRBJ2-7	TRBD2	TGTGCCAGCAGCTTTAGACTAGCGGGGGCTTCCTACGAGCAGTACTTC	CASSFRLAGASYEQYF
TRBV3-1/TRBV3-2	NA	TRBJ2-2	TRBD2	TGTGCCAGCAGCCATATTCGTAATAGCGGGAGGACGAACACCGGGGAGCTGTTTTTT	CASSHIRNSGRTNTGELFF
TRBV14	NA	TRBJ2-7	NA	TGTGCCAGCAGCCGGAGGCTACAGGGTATCTACGAGCAGTACTTC	CASSRRLQGIYEQYF
TRBV11-2	NA	TRBJ2-1	TRBD2	TGTGCCAGCAGCCCCAAGGGACTAGCGGGTCATTCCTACAATGAGCAGTTCTTC	CASSPKGLAGHSYNEQFF
TRBV7-9	NA	TRBJ2-1	NA	TGTGCCAGCAGCTTGGAGAGTGAGCAGTTCTTC	CASSLESEQFF
TRBV18	NA	TRBJ1-1	NA	TGTGCCAGCTCCGCGGGGGGGAGGACCACTGAAGCTTTCTTT	CASSAGGRTTEAFF
TRBV5-6	NA	TRBJ2-7	NA	TGTGCCAGCAGCTATGGCGGGTCCTACGAGCAGTACTTC	CASSYGGSYEQYF
TRBV19	NA	TRBJ1-1	NA	TGTGCCAGTAGGGACTCGGAAGTAGCTTTCTTT	CASRDSEVAFF